A selection of T cell receptor beta chains follows, all from one sample in a study of cytotoxic CD8 clonotypes in ibrutinib-treated CLL. Assay: immunoSEQ multiplex PCR; the TCRdb copy retains only in-frame clones and omits some. The sample consists of some 290,000 clones, roughly 85% of them appearing once. Sequencing used PBMCs, obtained before ibrutinib treatment. The receptors stem from a human donor with chronic lymphocytic leukemia. CDR3s include the opening cysteine and the closing phenylalanine or tryptophan. Fields, in order: V gene, clone size, D gene, J gene, CDR3 protein, CDR3 DNA. D genes are given only for firm matches. Not every row has a clone size; where given, it reads once, few, many or a size class.

TRBV7-9	-	TRBD1	TRBJ2-4	CASRTSRGLENIQYF	TGTGCCAGCAGAACCTCCAGGGGGCTGGAAAACATTCAGTACTTC
TRBV27	-	-	TRBJ2-3	CASSFFGRDTQYF	TGTGCCAGCAGTTTTTTCGGCAGGGATACGCAGTATTTT
TRBV9	-	-	TRBJ1-4	CASSAPGDMRKLFF	TGTGCCAGCAGCGCCCCGGGGGACATGAGGAAACTGTTTTTT
TRBV7-9	few	-	TRBJ2-7	CASSHGRYEQYF	TGTGCCAGCAGCCACGGCCGCTACGAGCAGTACTTC
TRBV11-2	-	-	TRBJ2-4	CASSRNGGPKNIQYF	TGTGCCAGCAGTCGCAACGGAGGCCCCAAAAACATTCAGTACTTC
TRBV15	-	TRBD1	TRBJ2-7	CATSRGGQLYEQYF	TGTGCCACCAGCAGAGGGGGACAGCTCTACGAGCAGTACTTC
TRBV5-1	-	-	TRBJ2-3	CASSFDTRTSTDTQYF	TGCGCCAGCAGCTTTGATACCAGAACTAGCACAGATACGCAGTATTTT
TRBV7-2	-	-	TRBJ2-1	CASSLSPGGETEQFF	TGTGCCAGCAGCTTATCACCCGGCGGGGAAACTGAGCAGTTCTTC
TRBV29-1	-	-	TRBJ2-3	CSVEESGGAGRMLKYF	TGCAGCGTTGAAGAATCGGGGGGCGCCGGGAGGATGCTGAAGTATTTT
TRBV12-5	few	TRBD1	TRBJ1-2	CASGWTGGNYGYTF	TGTGCTAGTGGTTGGACAGGGGGCAACTATGGCTACACCTTC
TRBV7-2	-	-	TRBJ1-5	CASSLTGITNQPQHF	TGTGCCAGCAGCTTAACAGGGATCACCAATCAGCCCCAGCATTTT
TRBV14	few	-	TRBJ1-1	CASSQLQSHTEAFF	TGTGCCAGCAGCCAATTACAGAGTCACACTGAAGCTTTCTTT
TRBV29-1	-	-	TRBJ1-2	CSERRGLATYGYTF	TGCAGCGAACGGAGGGGTTTGGCTACCTATGGCTACACCTTC